The 9 T cell receptor beta chains listed next were all sequenced from one sample in a study of CD8+CD57+ T cells in acquired aplastic anemia. Genomic DNA served as template for TCR beta VDJ and CDR3 profiling. TCRdb recomputed calls from the reads with MiXCR, one row per CDR3 protein. This sample has 170,000 or so distinct CDR3 sequences; 40% to 60% occur once, and the top ten carry under 40%. Flow cytometry had shown expanded CD8+CD57+ cells in the patients chosen for sequencing. Sequencing input: sorted CD4+, CD8+, or CD8+CD57+ T cells (not recorded which) from PBMCs. Receptor source: a human donor with aplastic anemia.

This chain joins TRBV6-9 and TRBJ2-3; 9 bases are shared with TRBD1. The CDR3 runs 20 residues. CDR1 and CDR2 (germline): MNHGY, SVAAGI. The V segment lost 2 bases and the J segment 2 bases; nucleotides outside the gene matches: 17. This CDR3 is CASSYPGQGLSVRFTDTQYF. CDR3 in DNA: TGTGCCAGCAGTTATCCGGGACAGGGACTGTCAGTCCGATTCACAGATACGCAGTATTTT.

This clonotype has ten or more counts. The rearrangement links TRBV12-3 or TRBV12-4 to TRBJ1-2; 8 nucleotides match TRBD1. With V trimmed by 11 bases and J by 8 bases, 7 bases remained unmatched. CDR3 length equals 11 residues. CDR3 DNA: TGTGCCTCCAGGGGGCGCGGGGGCTACACCTTC. This translates into CASRGRGGYTF.

This clonotype was counted between two and nine times. The chain has TRBV6-1 and TRBJ2-1; TRBD2 is a possible D gene (6 bases). From germline, CDR1 is MNHNS and CDR2 SASEGT. Trimming shortened V by 7 bases and J by 4 bases, and 14 bases separated the two germline ends. This CDR3 has 14 amino acids. CDR3 region: CASMTGGDYNEQFF. The CDR3 region has the DNA TGTGCCAGCATGACCGGCGGGGATTACAATGAGCAGTTCTTC.

This chain uses TRBV2 with TRBJ1-5; D is unresolved. Trimming removed 5 bases from V and 1 base from J, with 15 bases in between. Germline V gene data show CDR1 as SNHLY and CDR2 as FYNNEI. This CDR3 has 16 residues. For the CDR3, the DNA is TGTGCCAGCAGTCAAGGACCGACAAGGAGCAATCAGCCCCAGCATTTT. Translation: CASSQGPTRSNQPQHF.

In its sample, this clonotype was seen many times. This chain uses TRBV9 with TRBJ2-2; 8 nucleotides agree with TRBD1. The CDR3 consists of 17 residues. V lost 0 bases, J lost 1 base, and 5 bases stayed unmatched. The germline gives CDR1 SGDLS, CDR2 YYNGEE. Here the CDR3 DNA reads TGTGCCAGCAGCGTAGCTAAGGACAGGGAGAACACCGGGGAGCTGTTTTTT. Protein sequence: CASSVAKDRENTGELFF.

This clonotype was observed a few times. This chain joins TRBV19 and TRBJ1-2; D uncertain. CDR1 LNHDA and CDR2 SQIVND come from the germline V gene (reference sequence). This CDR3 region has 13 residues. V was shortened by 3 bases and J by 2 bases, with 7 bases between the two germline ends. The CDR3 sequence: CASSIDGNYGYTF. The CDR3 DNA is TGTGCCAGTAGTATCGACGGAAACTATGGCTACACCTTC.

The rearrangement joins TRBV7-9 to TRBJ1-3; TRBD1 agrees at 8 bases. The CDR3 consists of 15 residues. In germline, CDR1 is SEHNR, CDR2 FQNEAQ (reference sequence). J gave up 3 bases and V 6 bases, and 7 bases lay outside the gene matches. The CDR3 sequence is CASRSDRAGGNTIYF. The DNA of the CDR3 is TGTGCCAGCAGATCGGACAGGGCAGGTGGAAACACCATATATTTT.

This clonotype was counted between two and nine times. This rearrangement joins TRBV7-8 to TRBJ1-5; D ambiguous. CDR1 and CDR2 (germline): SGHVS, FQNEAQ. This CDR3 comprises 13 residues. The V and J ends lost 5 bases and 5 bases respectively, with 10 bases between them. The DNA for the CDR3 is TGTGCCAGCAGCATTATTCGGTATCAGCCCCAGCATTTT. Amino acids: CASSIIRYQPQHF.

On this clonotype itself: One base away lies a much larger clone, so this may be a sequencing read error. V gene TRBV4-1 combines with J gene TRBJ2-7; 7 nucleotides agree with TRBD2. Per germline, CDR1 MGHRA and CDR2 YSYEKL. CDR3 length: 15 amino acids. In DNA, the CDR3 is TGCGCCGGCAGCCCTAGGGACTACCTCTCCTACGAGCAGTACTTC. Residues: CAGSPRDYLSYEQYF.